A selection of T cell receptor beta chains follows, all from one sample in a study of blood T cell repertoires in COVID-19. Profiled with immunoSEQ multiplex PCR; TCRdb holds only in-frame clones, not every one. The sample includes fewer than 200,000 clones, around 74% of them seen just once. The sample consisted of peripheral blood. Receptor source: a woman over 75 with acute or convalescent COVID-19. The CDR3 runs from the conserved cysteine through the conserved F or W. Each record gives: CDR3 DNA, CDR3 protein, clone size, D gene, V gene, J gene. A D gene is named only where the DNA matches it firmly. Only part of the rows carry a size: once, few, many, or a class if the clone is expanded.

TGTGCCTGGAGTCTAGCAGGGGACACTGAAGCTTTCTTT	CAWSLAGDTEAFF	NA	NA	TRBV30	TRBJ1-1
TGCGCCAGCAGCTTGGGGGACAGGGGGCCTGGAAACACCATATATTTT	CASSLGDRGPGNTIYF	NA	TRBD1	TRBV5-1	TRBJ1-3
TGTGCCAGCAGCCCTCAAGGGACAGCCTATGGCTACACCTTC	CASSPQGTAYGYTF	NA	TRBD1	TRBV3-1/TRBV3-2	TRBJ1-2
TGTGCCACCCAGGAGGGGTTGCATCAGCCCCAGCATTTT	CATQEGLHQPQHF	NA	NA	TRBV24-1	TRBJ1-5
TGTGCCAGTAGTATCTCTCCGGGACAGAATGTCGGGGAGCTGTTTTTT	CASSISPGQNVGELFF	NA	TRBD1	TRBV19	TRBJ2-2
TGTGCCAGCAGCTTCTCAGGGGTCTATGGCTACACCTTC	CASSFSGVYGYTF	NA	NA	TRBV7-8	TRBJ1-2
TGTGCCAGCAGCAGACTGCAGAACTACGAGCAGTACTTC	CASSRLQNYEQYF	NA	NA	TRBV7-2	TRBJ2-7
TGTGCCATCAGTGAACAGGGGCCTCAAGAGACCCAGTACTTC	CAISEQGPQETQYF	NA	TRBD1	TRBV10-3	TRBJ2-5
TGTGCCAGTAGTATACAGGGGGCGGATAATTCACCCCTCCACTTT	CASSIQGADNSPLHF	NA	TRBD1	TRBV19	TRBJ1-6
TGTGCCATCTACTCTAACTATGGCTACACCTTC	CAIYSNYGYTF	NA	NA	TRBV28	TRBJ1-2
TGTGCCAGCAGTTTGGGGACAGGGTTCGGTGGGGCCAACGTCCTGACTTTC	CASSLGTGFGGANVLTF	NA	TRBD1	TRBV28	TRBJ2-6
TGTGCCAGCAGCGATCTTGGGGGGGACACTGAAGCTTTCTTT	CASSDLGGDTEAFF	NA	NA	TRBV7-2	TRBJ1-1
TGTGCCAGCAGAGACAATGGGTCCTACAATGAGCAGTTCTTC	CASRDNGSYNEQFF	NA	NA	TRBV11-2	TRBJ2-1
TGTGCCAGCAGGGTGGGAGGAGGCTATGGCTACACCTTC	CASRVGGGYGYTF	NA	NA	TRBV6-5	TRBJ1-2
TGTGCCTGGAACGCGGCGCTACTCTATGGCTACACCTTC	CAWNAALLYGYTF	once	NA	TRBV30	TRBJ1-2
TGTGCCAGCAGCGTAGACGGGGGGCAGAGCAATCAGCCCCAGCATTTT	CASSVDGGQSNQPQHF	NA	NA	TRBV9	TRBJ1-5
TGTGCCAGCAGCTCCAAAAGTAGCCCCCCCCAGCATTTT	CASSSKSSPPQHF	NA	NA	TRBV5-5	TRBJ1-5
TGTGCCAGCGGAGCTCGGGGCTATGGCTACACCTTC	CASGARGYGYTF	NA	NA	TRBV27	TRBJ1-2
TGTGCCAGCAGTTTCGAACCCAGGGGGCCGAGCGGGGAGCTGTTTTTT	CASSFEPRGPSGELFF	NA	TRBD1	TRBV28	TRBJ2-2
TGTGCCAGCACCCTGACTTATCCCACCGGGGAGCTGTTTTTT	CASTLTYPTGELFF	NA	NA	TRBV27	TRBJ2-2
TGTGCCAGTTCAACGACGGGAGGGTTCTACGAGCAGTACTTC	CASSTTGGFYEQYF	NA	TRBD2	TRBV19	TRBJ2-7
TGCAGCGTCCTCTCAGGGAAGAACACCGGGGAGCTGTTTTTT	CSVLSGKNTGELFF	NA	NA	TRBV29-1	TRBJ2-2
TGTGCCAGCAGTCTTCAACGACTAGCGGGAGTAATCGTATCGCCCTACGAGCAGTACTTC	CASSLQRLAGVIVSPYEQYF	NA	TRBD2	TRBV27	TRBJ2-7
TGTGCCTGGAGTAGCCAGGGAAAACCGGTGGACTATGGCTACACCTTC	CAWSSQGKPVDYGYTF	once	NA	TRBV30	TRBJ1-2
TGTGCCAGCAGCTACAGGGGTCGAGACACTGAAGCTTTCTTT	CASSYRGRDTEAFF	NA	TRBD1	TRBV14	TRBJ1-1
TGTGCCAGCTCACCTGCGACTAGCGGGTACAACAATGAGCAGTTCTTC	CASSPATSGYNNEQFF	once	TRBD2	TRBV18	TRBJ2-1
TGCGCCAGCAGTTCGGAGGGAGGGATAACCGGGGAGCTGTTTTTT	CASSSEGGITGELFF	NA	TRBD2	TRBV10-2	TRBJ2-2
TGTGCCAGCAGCCCCGGGACTAGCGGGAGGGGACCACCCTACGAGCAGTACTTC	CASSPGTSGRGPPYEQYF	NA	TRBD2	TRBV7-6	TRBJ2-7
TGTGCCAGCAGTACCCCGGGGGGCCTTACCGGGGAGCTGTTTTTT	CASSTPGGLTGELFF	NA	NA	TRBV28	TRBJ2-2
TGTGCCAGCAGCGCCGCTGGGGGGAGGAATCAGCCCCAGCATTTT	CASSAAGGRNQPQHF	NA	NA	TRBV7-2	TRBJ1-5
TGTGCCAGCAGTCACGGGACAGGGGTTGGGCCCCAGCATTTT	CASSHGTGVGPQHF	NA	TRBD1	TRBV6-2/TRBV6-3	TRBJ1-5
TGTGCCAGCAGCCAAGAAGCGCAGAGCTCCTACAATGAGCAGTTCTTC	CASSQEAQSSYNEQFF	NA	NA	TRBV4-2	TRBJ2-1
TGTGCCAGCAGCCAGCAACAGGACACTGAAGCTTTCTTT	CASSQQQDTEAFF	few	NA	TRBV3-1/TRBV3-2	TRBJ1-1
TGTGCCAGCTCCGCGACGCGACTTTCAGGGGACCGGGATGGCTACACCTTC	CASSATRLSGDRDGYTF	NA	NA	TRBV18	TRBJ1-2
TGCGCCAGCAGCGAGCAAGGGACAGACAACACCGGGGAGCTGTTTTTT	CASSEQGTDNTGELFF	NA	TRBD1	TRBV5-1	TRBJ2-2
TGTGCCAGCAGCTTAAACAGGGAGTTCTACAATGAGCAGTTCTTC	CASSLNREFYNEQFF	NA	NA	TRBV11-2	TRBJ2-1
TGCGCCAGCAGCCAAGATCTACTAGCGGGCCTTCCCTACGAGCAGTACTTC	CASSQDLLAGLPYEQYF	NA	TRBD2	TRBV4-3	TRBJ2-7
TGCAGCGTTGGCCGCAGTCTTGTAGCCGAGCAGTACTTC	CSVGRSLVAEQYF	NA	NA	TRBV29-1	TRBJ2-7
TGTGCCAGCTCACTCGGACAGAACAATCAGCCCCAGCATTTT	CASSLGQNNQPQHF	NA	NA	TRBV18	TRBJ1-5
TGTGCCAGCAGCACGAGCGGGAGGGGCGGCACAGATACGCAGTATTTT	CASSTSGRGGTDTQYF	many	TRBD2	TRBV3-1/TRBV3-2	TRBJ2-3
TGTGCCATCAGGAAGACAGGTGGCTACTCCTACGAGCAGTACTTC	CAIRKTGGYSYEQYF	NA	NA	TRBV10-3	TRBJ2-7
TGTGCCTGGAGTTTCGCCGACAGGGACGATGGCTACACCTTC	CAWSFADRDDGYTF	NA	TRBD1	TRBV30	TRBJ1-2
TGTGCCAGCAGTGCAGGGTACGATGAGCAGTTCTTC	CASSAGYDEQFF	NA	NA	TRBV6-4	TRBJ2-1
TGTGCCAGTAGTATCGTAGAGGACACTGAAGCTTTCTTT	CASSIVEDTEAFF	NA	NA	TRBV19	TRBJ1-1
TGTGCCAGCAGTGTAGACGGGGTGAACACCGGGGAGCTGTTTTTT	CASSVDGVNTGELFF	NA	NA	TRBV6-4	TRBJ2-2
TGTGCCAGTAGTATAGTGGGACAGGGGGCCTACGAGCAGTACTTC	CASSIVGQGAYEQYF	NA	TRBD1	TRBV19	TRBJ2-7
TGTGCCAGCAGAACCCGCGGCCACCCTTACGAGCAGTACTTC	CASRTRGHPYEQYF	NA	NA	TRBV6-6	TRBJ2-7
TGTGCCAGCAGTGAAGAGCGGGAAGAGACCCAGTACTTC	CASSEEREETQYF	NA	NA	TRBV2	TRBJ2-5
TGTGCCAGCAGTTTATCTCGTGACAGAACCTACGAGCAGTACTTC	CASSLSRDRTYEQYF	NA	NA	TRBV27	TRBJ2-7
TGTGCCAGTAGTATAACGGGAGACCCAGATACGCAGTATTTT	CASSITGDPDTQYF	once	NA	TRBV19	TRBJ2-3
TGCAGTGCGATTGCGCAGGGTAACGGGGAGCTGTTTTTT	CSAIAQGNGELFF	NA	NA	TRBV29-1	TRBJ2-2
TGTGCCAGTAGGCAGCGGGAGAAGACAGATACGCAGTATTTT	CASRQREKTDTQYF	NA	TRBD2	TRBV19	TRBJ2-3
TGTGCCACCAGTGATGCGACACAGGGGCCCTGGGGGTCTGGCTACACCTTC	CATSDATQGPWGSGYTF	NA	TRBD1	TRBV24-1	TRBJ1-2
TGCGCCAGCAGCTTCGGGCGAACGAACGAGGGACTGTTTTTT	CASSFGRTNEGLFF	once	NA	TRBV5-1	TRBJ1-4
TGCGCCAGCAGCCAAGAAGGTCAGGGCCGGGCCGGGGAGCTGTTTTTT	CASSQEGQGRAGELFF	NA	NA	TRBV4-1	TRBJ2-2
TGTGCCAGCAGCTCACTACCTGGGGAGCTGTTTTTT	CASSSLPGELFF	NA	NA	TRBV7-9	TRBJ2-2
TGTGCCAGCAAGGGCGGGGCAGAGACCCAGTACTTC	CASKGGAETQYF	NA	NA	TRBV2	TRBJ2-5